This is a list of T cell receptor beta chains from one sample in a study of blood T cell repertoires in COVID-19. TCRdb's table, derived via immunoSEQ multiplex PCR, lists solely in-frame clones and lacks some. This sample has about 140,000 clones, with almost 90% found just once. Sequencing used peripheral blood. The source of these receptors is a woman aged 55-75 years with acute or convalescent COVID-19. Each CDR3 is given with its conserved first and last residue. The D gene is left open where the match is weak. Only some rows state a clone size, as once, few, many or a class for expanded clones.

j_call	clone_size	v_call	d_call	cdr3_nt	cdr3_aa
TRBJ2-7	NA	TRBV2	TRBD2	TGTGCCAGCATAACCGGGACTAGCCGGGGCCCCTACGAGCAGTACTTC	CASITGTSRGPYEQYF
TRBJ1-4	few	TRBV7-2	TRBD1	TGTGCCAGCAGCTTTTTTGGGACAGGGGGAGAAAAACTGTTTTTT	CASSFFGTGGEKLFF
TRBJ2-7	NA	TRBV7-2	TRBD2	TGTGCCAGCAGCTTGGGGGAGGGAACCTACGAGCAGTACTTC	CASSLGEGTYEQYF
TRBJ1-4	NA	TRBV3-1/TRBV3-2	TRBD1	TGTGCCAGCAGCCAGCCGGACAGGGTCGAGCCACATAATGAAAAACTGTTTTTT	CASSQPDRVEPHNEKLFF
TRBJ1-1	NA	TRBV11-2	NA	TGTGCCAGTACTCAGGGAAGAGGAGAGACTGAAGCTTTCTTT	CASTQGRGETEAFF
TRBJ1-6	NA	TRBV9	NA	TGTGCCAGCAGAAATCCGGGACACTATAATTCACCCCTCCACTTT	CASRNPGHYNSPLHF
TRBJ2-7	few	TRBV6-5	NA	TGTGCCAGCAGTACCAGCGGAGGGAATGGTGGGCAGTACTTC	CASSTSGGNGGQYF
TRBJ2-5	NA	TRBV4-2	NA	TGTGCCAGCAGCCAAGATGGATCACCCGCCGGGGAGACCCAGTACTTC	CASSQDGSPAGETQYF
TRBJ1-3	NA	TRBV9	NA	TGTGCCAGCAAGGGGGGGACAAACTCTGGAAACACCATATATTTT	CASKGGTNSGNTIYF
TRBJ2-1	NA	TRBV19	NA	TGTGCCAGTAGTATAGGGGGAGTTAGCTCCTACAATGAGCAGTTCTTC	CASSIGGVSSYNEQFF
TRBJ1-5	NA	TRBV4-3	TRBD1	TGCGCCAGCAGCCAAGACCGGGACAGGGGGCTTGCCAATCAGCCCCAGCATTTT	CASSQDRDRGLANQPQHF
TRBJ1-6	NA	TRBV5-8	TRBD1	TGTGCCAGCAGCCAGGGACAGAGCTCCTATAATTCACCCCTCCACTTT	CASSQGQSSYNSPLHF
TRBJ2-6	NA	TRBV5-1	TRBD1	TGCGCCAGCAGCTTGGAAGGGGGCAGTCCCAACGTCCTGACTTTC	CASSLEGGSPNVLTF
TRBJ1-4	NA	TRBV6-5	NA	TGTGCCAGCAGTTACTATCGCAGTAATAATGAAAAACTGTTTTTT	CASSYYRSNNEKLFF
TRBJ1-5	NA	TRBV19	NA	TGTGCCAGTAGTATAGGGGAGGGTTCCCCGGGGCCCCAGCATTTT	CASSIGEGSPGPQHF
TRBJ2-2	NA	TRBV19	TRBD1	TGTGCCAGTAGTATCGCAGGGGGCGTTGACGGGGAGCTGTTTTTT	CASSIAGGVDGELFF
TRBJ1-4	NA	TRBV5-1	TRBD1	TGCGCCAGCAGCTTGGCCTCCCAGGGGGATGAAAAACTGTTTTTT	CASSLASQGDEKLFF
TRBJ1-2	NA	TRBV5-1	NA	TGCGCCAGCAGCCAATTGCCCCTTCCGGGTTCCGATGGCTACACCTTC	CASSQLPLPGSDGYTF
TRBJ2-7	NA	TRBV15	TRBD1	TGTGCCACCAGCGGACCGGGACAGGGGGCTAGGGAGCAGTACTTC	CATSGPGQGAREQYF
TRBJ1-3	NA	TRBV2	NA	TGTGCCAGGGGAAGAGGGTCAGGAAACACCATATATTTT	CARGRGSGNTIYF
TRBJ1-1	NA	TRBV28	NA	TGTGCCAGCAGTGGAGGGTCGGGCACTGAAGCTTTCTTT	CASSGGSGTEAFF
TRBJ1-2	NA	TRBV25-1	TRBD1	TGTGCCAGCAGTACCGAAGGGGGACAGTTCTATGGCTACACCTTC	CASSTEGGQFYGYTF
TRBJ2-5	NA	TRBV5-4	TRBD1	TGTGCCAGCAGCTTGGGACAGGGAATACCCAAGGTTTCCCAGTACTTC	CASSLGQGIPKVSQYF
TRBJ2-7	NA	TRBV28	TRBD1	TGTGCCAGCAGTCGACAGGGTCCGTACGAGCAGTACTTC	CASSRQGPYEQYF
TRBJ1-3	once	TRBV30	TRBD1	TGTGCCTGGAGCCGAAACAGGGGCTCTGGAAACACCATATATTTT	CAWSRNRGSGNTIYF
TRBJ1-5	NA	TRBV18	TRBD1	TGTGCCAGCTCAGAGACAGGGAATCAGCCCCAGCATTTT	CASSETGNQPQHF
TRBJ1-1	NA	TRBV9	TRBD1	TGTGCCAGCAGCGTTCAACAGGGGGGCACTGAAGCTTTCTTT	CASSVQQGGTEAFF
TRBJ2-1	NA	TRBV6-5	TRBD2	TGTGCCAGTACCGGGGGGGGCCCCTACAATGAGCAGTTCTTC	CASTGGGPYNEQFF
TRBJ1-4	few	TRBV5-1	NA	TGCGCCAGCAGCCTCGGGATCCGGAATGAAAAACTGTTTTTT	CASSLGIRNEKLFF
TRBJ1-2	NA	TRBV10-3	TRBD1	TGTGCCATCAGTGACGCCTTCCGGGACAGCTATGGCTACACCTTC	CAISDAFRDSYGYTF
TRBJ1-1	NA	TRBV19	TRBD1	TGTGCCAGTAGGGCGACAGGGCAGGGCACTGAAGCTTTCTTT	CASRATGQGTEAFF
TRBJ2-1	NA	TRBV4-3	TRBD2	TGCGCCAGCAGCCACCTTGAGGGGGCTAGCGGGGGGGATTACAATGAGCAGTTCTTC	CASSHLEGASGGDYNEQFF
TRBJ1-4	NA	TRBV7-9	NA	TGTGCCAGCAGCCCTCGGTCGGGGAATGAAAAACTGTTTTTT	CASSPRSGNEKLFF
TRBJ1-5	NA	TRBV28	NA	TGTGCCAGCAGTTTATCCGGGCGGGGGGGCAATCAGCCCCAGCATTTT	CASSLSGRGGNQPQHF
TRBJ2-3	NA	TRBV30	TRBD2	TGTGCCTGGACTAGCGGGGGGGCATCAGATACGCAGTATTTT	CAWTSGGASDTQYF
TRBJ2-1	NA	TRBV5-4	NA	TGTGCCAGCAGGTGGGGTGGGGGACTTAACAATGAGCAGTTCTTC	CASRWGGGLNNEQFF
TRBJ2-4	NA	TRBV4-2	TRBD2	TGTGCCAACAGCCAAGAATACGAAACGGGGGGAAAAAACATTCAGTACTTC	CANSQEYETGGKNIQYF
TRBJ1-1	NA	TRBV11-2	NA	TGTGCCAGCAGCCCCGGTGGACAAACTCCCGAAGCTTTCTTT	CASSPGGQTPEAFF
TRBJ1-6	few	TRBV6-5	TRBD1	TGTGCCAGCAGTCGGGGACAGACTAATTCACCCCTCCACTTT	CASSRGQTNSPLHF
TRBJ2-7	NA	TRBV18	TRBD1	TGTGCCAGCTCACCACCTTCGGCAGGGGGAAACGAGCAGTACTTC	CASSPPSAGGNEQYF
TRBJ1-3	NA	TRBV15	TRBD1	TGTGCCACCAGCCGGGAACCAGACAGGGGGAACACCATATATTTT	CATSREPDRGNTIYF
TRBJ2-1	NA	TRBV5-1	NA	TGCGCCAGCAGCCAGGACAGTAGGCGGTTCTTC	CASSQDSRRFF
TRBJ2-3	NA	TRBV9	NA	TGTGCCAGCAGCGAGGAGGAATCTAGCACAGATACGCAGTATTTT	CASSEEESSTDTQYF
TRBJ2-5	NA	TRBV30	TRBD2	TGTGCCTGGAGTGTAAATCTTCGGACTAGCGGGAAGTACTTC	CAWSVNLRTSGKYF
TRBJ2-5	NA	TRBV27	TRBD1	TGTGCCAGCAGTCGGTCCGGACAGGGGGAGACCCAGTACTTC	CASSRSGQGETQYF
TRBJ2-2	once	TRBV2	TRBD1	TGTGCCAGCAGTGAATATGCAGGGGGCACCGGGGAGCTGTTTTTT	CASSEYAGGTGELFF
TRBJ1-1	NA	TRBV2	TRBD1	TGTGCCAGAAGCCGGGACAGGGATATGAACACTGAAGCTTTCTTT	CARSRDRDMNTEAFF
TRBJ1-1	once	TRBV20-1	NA	TGCAGTGCTAGTGACGGGGTCTCGAACACTGAAGCTTTCTTT	CSASDGVSNTEAFF
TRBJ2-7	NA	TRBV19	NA	TGTGCCAGTACCGGGGACATCTCCTACGAGCAGTACTTC	CASTGDISYEQYF
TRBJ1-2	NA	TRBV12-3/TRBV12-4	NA	TGTGCCAGCAGTTTCTCGCAGGGTACGGGCTACACCTTC	CASSFSQGTGYTF